This entry concerns a single TCR beta chain. This receptor's antigen is unknown. No base quality values were provided; no much bigger clone lies one nucleotide off. Using immunoSEQ, frozen genomic DNA was subjected to high-throughput TCRbeta CDR3 sequencing, a process that included PCR amplification, mapping, bias correction and internal controls. On the study's bioinformatics: Productive rearrangements were kept, and unique TCRbeta sequences were defined by CDR3 nucleotide sequence plus V and J gene. For a sequence to be called donor-reactive, it needed a frequency of at least 0.01% and at least 5-fold expansion in CFSE-low cells compared with unstimulated pre-transplant cells. Per-subject minimum frequency thresholds, based on the lowest-template unstimulated sample, ensured at least 90% detection power. Repertoire turnover was measured by Jensen-Shannon divergence between the top 1000 TCRbeta sequences post- and pre-transplant. Two-sided Fisher's exact tests were used to test for changes in the detection of donor-reactive sequences. TCRdb mirrors the immuneACCESS table, restricted to in-frame sequences. Some clones are absent from its copies; in checked studies, under half trace to an unresolved V gene, and the reason for the others is unknown. The DNA was the basis for D and trimming; V, J and clone size are from that table. The sample includes 75,000 to 95,000 clones, with around four fifths observed a single time. About 2% of the sample comes from the top ten.

This sample was included in a study of T cell clones after liver transplantation (dated by TCRdb to between 2017 and 2020). Study-wide context: The samples were obtained from ITN030ST, a randomized trial that attempted immunosuppression withdrawal within 2 years after liver transplantation. Blood samples were taken pre-transplant, pre-randomization before withdrawal, and post-randomization after full withdrawal or failed withdrawal. After a pre-transplant mixed lymphocyte reaction, TCRbeta sequencing was used to pinpoint donor-reactive T cell clones, which were subsequently tracked in post-transplant blood. Subjects received no induction therapy and standard immunosuppression until randomization at 12-24 months post-transplant. Third party-reactive TCRbeta sequences from pre-transplant MLRs were also identified as an antigen-independent comparator for donor-reactive sequences. The studied cohort comprised 8 liver transplant recipients, 3 classified as tolerant and 5 as non-tolerant. Three of the eight recipients were HCV-positive; the others were transplanted for non-autoimmune, non-viral indications. To count as tolerant, a recipient had to stay completely off immunosuppression for at least one year without liver enzymes climbing beyond twice the upper limit of normal.

Thawed unstimulated PBMCs were stained for CD3, CD4 and CD8 and FACS-sorted into CD3+CD4+ and CD3+CD8+ populations. Each of the 8 studied subjects was randomized to immunosuppression withdrawal. Genomic DNA was isolated with the Qiagen DNeasy Blood and Tissue Kit. The CDR3, cysteine through phenylalanine, is 11 amino acids long. Only the CDR3 region is kept as DNA, spanning 33 bases read in frame from base 1. Trimming at the junction amounts to 4 bases on V and 2 bases on J, and the germline ends lie 3 bases apart. The germline V gene sets CDR1 to MNHNS and CDR2 to SASEGT. Results the study describes overall, beyond this receptor: When repertoire turnover was taken into account, detection of donor-reactive sequences was significantly reduced in 7 of 8 subjects for CD4 and in 8 of 8 subjects for CD8. Donor-reactive sequences decreased more than third party-reactive sequences, which suggests partial antigen-specific deletion that was not related to withdrawal success. Conclusions were preliminary, limited by small, heterogeneous patient numbers and non-standardized post-transplant time points. Because allograft tissue specimens were not available, migration of donor-reactive T cells into the graft, rather than deletion, may have occurred. In most of the 8 subjects, regardless of tolerance or HCV status, circulating donor-reactive CD4 TCRbeta sequences dropped significantly post-transplant. Low numbers of available donor cells limited the measurable donor-reactive repertoire in a couple of subjects.

This material consisted of CD4+ T cells from blood, taken 48 to 50 months after liver transplant. The receptor's source is a human patient who received a liver transplant. Some T cells seen after a transplant may have their origin in the graft donor. The rearrangement joined TRBV6-1 to TRBJ2-7, with no confident D gene call. The CDR3 region reads CASSGTYEQYF. The DNA sequence is TGTGCCAGCAGTGGTACCTACGAGCAGTACTTC.